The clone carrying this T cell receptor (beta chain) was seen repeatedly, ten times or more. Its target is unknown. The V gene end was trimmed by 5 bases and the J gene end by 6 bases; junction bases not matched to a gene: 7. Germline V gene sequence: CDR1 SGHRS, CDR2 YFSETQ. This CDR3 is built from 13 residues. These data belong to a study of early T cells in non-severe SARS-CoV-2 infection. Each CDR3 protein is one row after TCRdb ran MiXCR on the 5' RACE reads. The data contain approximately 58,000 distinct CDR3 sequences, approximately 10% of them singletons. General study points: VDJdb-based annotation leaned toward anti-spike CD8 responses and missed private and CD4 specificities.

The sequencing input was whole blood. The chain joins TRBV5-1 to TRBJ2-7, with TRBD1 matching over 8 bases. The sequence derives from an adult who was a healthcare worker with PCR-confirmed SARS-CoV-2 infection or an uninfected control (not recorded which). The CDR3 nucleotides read TGCGCCAGCAGGCTGGACAGGGTTGGCGAGCAGTACTTC. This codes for CASRLDRVGEQYF.